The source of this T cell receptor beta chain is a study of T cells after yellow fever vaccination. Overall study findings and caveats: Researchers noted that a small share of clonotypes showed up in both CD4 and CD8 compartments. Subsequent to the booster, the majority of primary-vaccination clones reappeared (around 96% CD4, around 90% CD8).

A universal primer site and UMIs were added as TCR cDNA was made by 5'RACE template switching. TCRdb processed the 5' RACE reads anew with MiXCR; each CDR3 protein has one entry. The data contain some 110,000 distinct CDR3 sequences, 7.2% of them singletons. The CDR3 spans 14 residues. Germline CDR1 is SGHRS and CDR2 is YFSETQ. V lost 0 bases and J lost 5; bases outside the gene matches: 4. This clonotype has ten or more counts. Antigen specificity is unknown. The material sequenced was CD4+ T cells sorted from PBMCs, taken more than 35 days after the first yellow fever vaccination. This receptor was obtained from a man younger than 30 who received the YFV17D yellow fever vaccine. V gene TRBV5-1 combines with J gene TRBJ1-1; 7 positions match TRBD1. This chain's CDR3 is CASSLEGARTEAFF. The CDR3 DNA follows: TGCGCCAGCAGCTTGGAGGGGGCGAGGACTGAAGCTTTCTTT.